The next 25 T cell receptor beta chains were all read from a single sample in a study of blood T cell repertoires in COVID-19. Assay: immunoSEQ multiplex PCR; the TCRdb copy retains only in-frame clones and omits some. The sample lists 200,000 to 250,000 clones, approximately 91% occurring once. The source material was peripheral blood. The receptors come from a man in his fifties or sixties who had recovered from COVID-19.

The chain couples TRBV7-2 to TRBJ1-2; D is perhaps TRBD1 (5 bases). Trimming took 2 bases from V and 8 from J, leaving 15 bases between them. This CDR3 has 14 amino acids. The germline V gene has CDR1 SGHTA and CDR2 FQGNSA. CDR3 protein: CASSLIEEGKGYTF. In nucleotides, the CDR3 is TGTGCCAGCAGCTTAATCGAGGAGGGGAAAGGCTACACCTTC. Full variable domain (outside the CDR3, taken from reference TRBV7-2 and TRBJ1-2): GAGVSQSPSNKVTEKGKDVELRCDPISGHTALYWYRQSLGQGLEFLIYFQGNSAPDKSGLPSDRFSAERTGGSVSTLTIQRTQQEDSAVYLCASSLIEEGKGYTFGSGTRLTVV.

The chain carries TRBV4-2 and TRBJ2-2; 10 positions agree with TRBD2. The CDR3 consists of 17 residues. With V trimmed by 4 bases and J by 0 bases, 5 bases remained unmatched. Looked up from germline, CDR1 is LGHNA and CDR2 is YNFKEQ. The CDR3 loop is CASSPRTSGTNTGELFF. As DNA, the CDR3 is TGTGCCAGCAGCCCTAGGACTAGCGGTACGAACACCGGGGAGCTGTTTTTT.

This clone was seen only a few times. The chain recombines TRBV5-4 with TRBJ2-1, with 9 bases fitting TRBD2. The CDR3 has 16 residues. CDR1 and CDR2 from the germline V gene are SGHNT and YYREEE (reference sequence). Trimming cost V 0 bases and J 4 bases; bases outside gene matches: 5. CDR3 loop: CASSLVSGRTYNEQFF. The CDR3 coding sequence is TGTGCCAGCAGCTTGGTGAGCGGGAGGACATACAATGAGCAGTTCTTC. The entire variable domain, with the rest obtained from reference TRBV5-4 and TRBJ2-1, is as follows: ETGVTQSPTHLIKTRGQQVTLRCSSQSGHNTVSWYQQALGQGPQFIFQYYREEENGRGNFPPRFSGLQFPNYSSELNVNALELDDSALYLCASSLVSGRTYNEQFFGPGTRLTVL.

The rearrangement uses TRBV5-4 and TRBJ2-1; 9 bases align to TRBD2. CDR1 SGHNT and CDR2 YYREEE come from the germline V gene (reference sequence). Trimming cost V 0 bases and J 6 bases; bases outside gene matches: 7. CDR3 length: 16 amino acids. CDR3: CASSLDASGALNEQFF. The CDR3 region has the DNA TGTGCCAGCAGCTTGGACGCTAGCGGGGCCCTCAATGAGCAGTTCTTC.

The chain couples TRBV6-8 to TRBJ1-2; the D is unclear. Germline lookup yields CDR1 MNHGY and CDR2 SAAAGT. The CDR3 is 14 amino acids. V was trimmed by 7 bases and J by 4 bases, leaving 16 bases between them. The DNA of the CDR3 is TGTGCCAGCAAACTTCGGGAGGGTTCCTATGGCTACACCTTC. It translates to CASKLREGSYGYTF.

The CDR3: CSARDPREQFF. DNA for the CDR3: TGCAGTGCTAGAGATCCGCGTGAGCAGTTCTTC. The genes are TRBV20-1 and TRBJ2-1; D ambiguous. The CDR3 is 11 residues long. V was clipped by 0 bases and J by 9 bases, with 6 bases between them. Germline CDR1 and CDR2: DFQATT and SNEGSKA (reference sequence).

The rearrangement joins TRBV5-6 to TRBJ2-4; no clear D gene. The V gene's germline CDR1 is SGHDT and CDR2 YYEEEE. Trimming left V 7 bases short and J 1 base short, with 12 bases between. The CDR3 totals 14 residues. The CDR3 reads CASFRGWAKNIQYF. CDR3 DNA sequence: TGTGCCAGCTTCAGAGGATGGGCCAAAAACATTCAGTACTTC.

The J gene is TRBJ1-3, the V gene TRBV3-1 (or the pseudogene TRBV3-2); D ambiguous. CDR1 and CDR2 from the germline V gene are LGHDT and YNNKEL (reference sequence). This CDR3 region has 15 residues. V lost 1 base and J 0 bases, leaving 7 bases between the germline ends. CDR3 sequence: CASSQGHLSGNTIYF. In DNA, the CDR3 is TGTGCCAGCAGCCAAGGGCACCTCTCTGGAAACACCATATATTTT.

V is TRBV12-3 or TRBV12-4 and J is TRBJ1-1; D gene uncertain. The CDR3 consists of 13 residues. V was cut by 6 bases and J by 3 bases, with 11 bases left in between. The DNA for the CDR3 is TGTGCCAGCAGAAAGTCGGGGTACACTGAAGCTTTCTTT. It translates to CASRKSGYTEAFF.

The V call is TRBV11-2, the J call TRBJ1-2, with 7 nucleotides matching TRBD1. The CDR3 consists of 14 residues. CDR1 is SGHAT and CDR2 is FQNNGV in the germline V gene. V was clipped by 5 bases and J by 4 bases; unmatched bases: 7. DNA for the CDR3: TGTGCCAGCAGCGTGGGACAGTTGGGCTATGGCTACACCTTC. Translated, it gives CASSVGQLGYGYTF.

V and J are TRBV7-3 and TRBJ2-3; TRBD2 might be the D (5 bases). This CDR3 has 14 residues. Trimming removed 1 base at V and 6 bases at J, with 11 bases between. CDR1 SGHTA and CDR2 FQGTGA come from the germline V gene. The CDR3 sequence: CASSLNPRGDTQYF. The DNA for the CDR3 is TGTGCCAGCAGCTTAAACCCCCGAGGGGATACGCAGTATTTT.

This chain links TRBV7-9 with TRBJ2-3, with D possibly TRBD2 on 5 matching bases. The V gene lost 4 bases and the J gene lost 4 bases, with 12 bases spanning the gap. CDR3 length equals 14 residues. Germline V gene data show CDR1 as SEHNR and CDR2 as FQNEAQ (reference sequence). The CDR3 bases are TGTGCCAGCAGCTCTAATCCCGGGGCAGATACGCAGTATTTT. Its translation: CASSSNPGADTQYF.

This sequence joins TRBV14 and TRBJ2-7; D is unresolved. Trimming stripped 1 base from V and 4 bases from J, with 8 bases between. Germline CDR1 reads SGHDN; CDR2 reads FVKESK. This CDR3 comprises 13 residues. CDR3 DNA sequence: TGTGCCAGCAGCCAAGGACACCTATACGAGCAGTACTTC. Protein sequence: CASSQGHLYEQYF.

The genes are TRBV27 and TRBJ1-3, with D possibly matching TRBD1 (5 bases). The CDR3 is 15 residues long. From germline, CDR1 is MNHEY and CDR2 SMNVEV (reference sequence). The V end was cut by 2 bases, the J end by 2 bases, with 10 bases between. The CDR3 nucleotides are TGTGCCAGCAGTTTAAGGGGCTCGCCTGGAAACACCATATATTTT. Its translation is CASSLRGSPGNTIYF.

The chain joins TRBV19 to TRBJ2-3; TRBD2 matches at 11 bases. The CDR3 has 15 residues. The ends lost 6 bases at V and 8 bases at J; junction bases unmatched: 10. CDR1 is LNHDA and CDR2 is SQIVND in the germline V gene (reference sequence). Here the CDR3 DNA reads TGTGCCAGTAGCCACGGACTAGCGGGCTCTCCTACGCAGTATTTT. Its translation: CASSHGLAGSPTQYF.

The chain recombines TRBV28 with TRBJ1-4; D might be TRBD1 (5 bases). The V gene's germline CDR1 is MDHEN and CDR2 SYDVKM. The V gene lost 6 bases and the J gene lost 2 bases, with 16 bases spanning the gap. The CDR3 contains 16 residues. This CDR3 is CASSKLSGGTNEKLFF. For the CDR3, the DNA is TGTGCCAGCAGCAAACTCAGCGGGGGGACTAATGAAAAACTGTTTTTT.

CDR3 sequence reads: CASSSGDTGELFF. DNA of the CDR3: TGCGCCAGCAGCTCAGGGGACACCGGGGAGCTGTTTTTT. The J gene is TRBJ2-2, the V gene TRBV5-1; maybe TRBD1 (6 bases). This CDR3 spans 13 amino acids. Trimming left V 3 bases short and J 3 bases short, with 6 bases between. Germline V gene lookup returns CDR1 SGHRS and CDR2 YFSETQ.

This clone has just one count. The chain's CDR3 is CASSQGLVQETQYF. The CDR3 region has the DNA TGCGCCAGCAGCCAAGGTCTAGTTCAAGAGACCCAGTACTTC. This sequence joins TRBV4-1 and TRBJ2-5; D is undetermined. The germline V gene has CDR1 MGHRA and CDR2 YSYEKL. CDR3 length: 14 residues. V was shortened by 1 base and J by 2 bases, with 8 bases between the two germline ends.

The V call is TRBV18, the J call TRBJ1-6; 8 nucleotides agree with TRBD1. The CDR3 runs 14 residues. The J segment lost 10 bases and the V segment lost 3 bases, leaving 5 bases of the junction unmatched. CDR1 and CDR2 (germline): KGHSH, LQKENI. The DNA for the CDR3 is TGTGCCAGCTCACCCGACAGGGGAAGCTCACCCCTCCACTTT. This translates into CASSPDRGSSPLHF.

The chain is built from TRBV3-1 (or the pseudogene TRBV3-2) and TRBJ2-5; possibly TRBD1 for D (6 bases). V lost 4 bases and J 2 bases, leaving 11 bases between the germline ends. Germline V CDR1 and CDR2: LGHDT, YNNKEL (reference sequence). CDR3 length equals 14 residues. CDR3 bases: TGTGCCAGCAGCCGATCAGGGGTGCAAGAGACCCAGTACTTC. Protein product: CASSRSGVQETQYF.

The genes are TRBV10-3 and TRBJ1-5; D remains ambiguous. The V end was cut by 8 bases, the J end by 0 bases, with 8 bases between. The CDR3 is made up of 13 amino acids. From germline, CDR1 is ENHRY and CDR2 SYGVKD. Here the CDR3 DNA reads TGTGCCATCGGCGGGTATAGCAATCAGCCCCAGCATTTT. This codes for CAIGGYSNQPQHF.

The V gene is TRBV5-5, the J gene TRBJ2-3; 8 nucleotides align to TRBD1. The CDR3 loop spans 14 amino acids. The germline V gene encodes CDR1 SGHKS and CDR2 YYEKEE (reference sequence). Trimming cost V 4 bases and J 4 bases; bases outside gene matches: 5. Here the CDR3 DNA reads TGTGCCAGCAGCGGGACAGGCGCCGCAGATACGCAGTATTTT. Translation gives CASSGTGAADTQYF.

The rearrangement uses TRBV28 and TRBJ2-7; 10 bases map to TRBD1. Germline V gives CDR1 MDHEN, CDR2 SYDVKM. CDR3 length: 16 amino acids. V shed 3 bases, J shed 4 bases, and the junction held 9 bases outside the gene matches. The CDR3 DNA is TGTGCCAGCAGTTTGGTCTCGGGACAGGGGATGTACGAGCAGTACTTC. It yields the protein CASSLVSGQGMYEQYF.

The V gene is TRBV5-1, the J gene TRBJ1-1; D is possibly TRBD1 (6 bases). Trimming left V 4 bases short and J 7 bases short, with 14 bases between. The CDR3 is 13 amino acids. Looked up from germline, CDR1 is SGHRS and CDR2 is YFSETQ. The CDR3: CASSRGTTYEAFF. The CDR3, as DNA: TGCGCCAGCAGCCGTGGGACAACCTATGAAGCTTTCTTT. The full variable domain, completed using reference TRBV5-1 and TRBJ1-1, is KAGVTQTPRYLIKTRGQQVTLSCSPISGHRSVSWYQQTPGQGLQFLFEYFSETQRNKGNFPGRFSGRQFSNSRSEMNVSTLELGDSALYLCASSRGTTYEAFFGQGTRLTVV.

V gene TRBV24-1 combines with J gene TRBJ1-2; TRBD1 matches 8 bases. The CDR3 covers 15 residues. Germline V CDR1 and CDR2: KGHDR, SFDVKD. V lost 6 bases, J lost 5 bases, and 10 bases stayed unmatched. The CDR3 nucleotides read TGTGCCACCAGTCACTCGACAGGGGCTAGGTATGGCTACACCTTC. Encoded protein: CATSHSTGARYGYTF.